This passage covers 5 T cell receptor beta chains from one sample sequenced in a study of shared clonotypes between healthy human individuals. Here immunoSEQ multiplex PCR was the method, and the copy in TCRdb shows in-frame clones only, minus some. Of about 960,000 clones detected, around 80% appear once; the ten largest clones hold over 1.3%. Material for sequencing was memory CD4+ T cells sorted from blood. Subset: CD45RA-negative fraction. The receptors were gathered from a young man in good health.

The chain's CDR3 is CASSLRTGNYEQYF. The CDR3 DNA sequence: TGTGCCAGCAGTTTACGGACAGGGAACTACGAGCAGTACTTC. The chain links TRBV27 to TRBJ2-7; TRBD1 matches 8 bases. The CDR3 runs 14 residues. J lost 3 bases, V lost 2 bases, and 3 bases had no gene match. CDR1 is MNHEY, CDR2 SMNVEV, per germline (reference sequence).

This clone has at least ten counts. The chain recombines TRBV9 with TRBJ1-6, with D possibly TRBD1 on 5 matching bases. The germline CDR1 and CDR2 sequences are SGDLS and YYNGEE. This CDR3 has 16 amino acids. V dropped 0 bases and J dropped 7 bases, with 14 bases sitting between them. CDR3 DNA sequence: TGTGCCAGCAGCGTAGTTGGGGCAGGGAGGAATTCACCCCTCCACTTT. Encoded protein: CASSVVGAGRNSPLHF.

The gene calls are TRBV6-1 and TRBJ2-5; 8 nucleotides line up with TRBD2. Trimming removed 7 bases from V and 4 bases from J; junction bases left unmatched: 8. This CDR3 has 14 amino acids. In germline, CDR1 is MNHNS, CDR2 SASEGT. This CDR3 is CASMRHGGAETQYF. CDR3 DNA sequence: TGTGCCAGCATGCGTCACGGGGGGGCAGAGACCCAGTACTTC.

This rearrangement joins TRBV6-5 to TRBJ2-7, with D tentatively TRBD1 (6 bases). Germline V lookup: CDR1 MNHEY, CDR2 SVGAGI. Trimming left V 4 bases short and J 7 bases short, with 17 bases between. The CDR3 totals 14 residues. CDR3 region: CASSWHRESGEQYF. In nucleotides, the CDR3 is TGTGCCAGCAGTTGGCACAGGGAATCGGGGGAGCAGTACTTC.

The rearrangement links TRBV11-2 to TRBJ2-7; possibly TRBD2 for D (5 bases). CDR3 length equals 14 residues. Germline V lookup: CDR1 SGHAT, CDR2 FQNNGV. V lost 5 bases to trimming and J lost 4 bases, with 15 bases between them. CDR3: CASSPIANRYEQYF. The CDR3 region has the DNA TGTGCCAGCAGCCCTATAGCGAACCGATACGAGCAGTACTTC.